This T cell receptor beta chain was recorded in a study of blood T cell repertoires in COVID-19. Study-wide context: There were acute and convalescent COVID-19 samples, and they came from the United States, Italy and Spain. The analysed material was cDNA or gDNA that came from T cells, B-cell-depleted T cells, or PBMCs.

In the original processing: Amplifying reference gene primers gave estimates of nucleated cell counts. Some clones are missing from TCRdb's copy, which holds only in-frame ones; the method was immunoSEQ multiplex PCR. The D gene and trimming were derived from the DNA, and the V and J assignments and clone size from that table. Altogether a few hundred thousand clones are present, 70% to 85% being singletons, with the ten largest covering 2% to 2.5%. With regard to this clone: Other DNA sequences within the sample encode an identical CDR3.

CDR3 length equals 15 residues. Trimming cost V 4 bases and J 4 bases; bases outside gene matches: 9. In germline, CDR1 is SGHNT, CDR2 YYREEE (reference sequence). The sequence derives from a man aged 35-49 years who had recovered from COVID-19. What was sequenced was peripheral blood. The V call is TRBV5-4, the J call TRBJ1-2, with 8 bases lining up with TRBD1. In DNA, the CDR3 is TGTGCCAGCAGCAGGCGGCAGGGGGCAGGCTATGGCTACACCTTC. Its protein product is CASSRRQGAGYGYTF.